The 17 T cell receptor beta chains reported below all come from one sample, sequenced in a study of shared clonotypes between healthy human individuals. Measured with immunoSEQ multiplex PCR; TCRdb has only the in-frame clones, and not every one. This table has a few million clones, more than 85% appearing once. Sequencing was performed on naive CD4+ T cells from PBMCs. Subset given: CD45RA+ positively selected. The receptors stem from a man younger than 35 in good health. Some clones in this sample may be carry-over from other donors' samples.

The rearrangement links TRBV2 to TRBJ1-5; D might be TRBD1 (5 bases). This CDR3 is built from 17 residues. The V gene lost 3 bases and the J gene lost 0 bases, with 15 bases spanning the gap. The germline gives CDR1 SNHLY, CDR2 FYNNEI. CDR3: CASSDPAGQYSNQPQHF. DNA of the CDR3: TGTGCCAGCAGTGACCCCGCAGGGCAATATAGCAATCAGCCCCAGCATTTT. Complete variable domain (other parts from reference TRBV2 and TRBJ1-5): EPEVTQTPSHQVTQMGQEVILRCVPISNHLYFYWYRQILGQKVEFLVSFYNNEISEKSEIFDDQFSVERPDGSNFTLKIRSTKLEDSAMYFCASSDPAGQYSNQPQHFGDGTRLSIL.

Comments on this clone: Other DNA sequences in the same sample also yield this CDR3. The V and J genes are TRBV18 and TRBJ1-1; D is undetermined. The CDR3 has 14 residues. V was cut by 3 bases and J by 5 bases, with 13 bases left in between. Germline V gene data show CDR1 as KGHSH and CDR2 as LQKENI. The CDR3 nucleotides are TGTGCCAGCTCACCTCTTTCTAGGGATACTGAAGCTTTCTTT. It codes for CASSPLSRDTEAFF.

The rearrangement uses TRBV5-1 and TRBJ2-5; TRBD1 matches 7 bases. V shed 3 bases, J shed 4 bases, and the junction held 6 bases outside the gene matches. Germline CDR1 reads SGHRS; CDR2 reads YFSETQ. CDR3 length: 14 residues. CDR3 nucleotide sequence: TGCGCCAGCAGCTACACGACAGGGCGAGAGACCCAGTACTTC. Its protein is CASSYTTGRETQYF.

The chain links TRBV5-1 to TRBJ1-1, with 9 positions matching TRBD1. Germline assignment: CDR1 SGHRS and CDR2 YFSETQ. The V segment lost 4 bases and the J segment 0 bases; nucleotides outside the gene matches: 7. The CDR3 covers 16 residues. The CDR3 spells CASSIGQGSMNTEAFF. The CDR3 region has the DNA TGCGCCAGCAGCATAGGACAGGGGTCCATGAACACTGAAGCTTTCTTT.

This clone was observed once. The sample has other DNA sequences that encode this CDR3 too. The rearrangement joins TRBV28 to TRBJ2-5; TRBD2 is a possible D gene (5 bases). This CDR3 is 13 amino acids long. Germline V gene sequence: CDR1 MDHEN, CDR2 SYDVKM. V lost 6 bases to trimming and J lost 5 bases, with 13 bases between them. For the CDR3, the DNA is TGTGCCAGCAGCCCCGGCGGGCGGGAGACCCAGTACTTC. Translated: CASSPGGRETQYF.

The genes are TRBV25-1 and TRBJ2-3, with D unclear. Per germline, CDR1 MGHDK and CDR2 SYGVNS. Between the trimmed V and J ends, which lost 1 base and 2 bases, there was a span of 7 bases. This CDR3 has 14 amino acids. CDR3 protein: CASSELVVTDTQYF. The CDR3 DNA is TGTGCCAGCAGTGAATTAGTGGTCACAGATACGCAGTATTTT.

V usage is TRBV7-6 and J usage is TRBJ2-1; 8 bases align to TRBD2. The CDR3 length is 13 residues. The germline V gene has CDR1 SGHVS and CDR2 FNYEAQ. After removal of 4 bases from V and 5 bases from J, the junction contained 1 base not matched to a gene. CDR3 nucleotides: TGTGCCAGCAGCTCGACTAGCGACAATGAGCAGTTCTTC. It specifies CASSSTSDNEQFF.

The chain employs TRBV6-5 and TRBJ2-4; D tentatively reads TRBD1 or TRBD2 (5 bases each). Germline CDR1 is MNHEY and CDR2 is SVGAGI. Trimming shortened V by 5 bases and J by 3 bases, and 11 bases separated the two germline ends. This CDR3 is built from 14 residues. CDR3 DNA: TGTGCCAGCAGTCCGGGACCAGTCAAAAACATTCAGTACTTC. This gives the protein CASSPGPVKNIQYF.

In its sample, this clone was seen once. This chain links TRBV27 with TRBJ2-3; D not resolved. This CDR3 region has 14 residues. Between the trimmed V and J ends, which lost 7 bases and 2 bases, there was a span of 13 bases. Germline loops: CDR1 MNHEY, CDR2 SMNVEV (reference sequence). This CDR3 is CASTLRGSTDTQYF. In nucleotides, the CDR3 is TGTGCCAGCACCCTTCGAGGTTCCACAGATACGCAGTATTTT.

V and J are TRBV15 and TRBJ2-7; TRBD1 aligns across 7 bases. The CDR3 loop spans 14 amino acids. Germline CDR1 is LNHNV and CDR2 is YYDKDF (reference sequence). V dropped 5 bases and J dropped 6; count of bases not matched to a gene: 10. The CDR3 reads CATSENRGVAEQYF. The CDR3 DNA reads TGTGCCACCAGCGAGAACAGGGGTGTGGCCGAGCAGTACTTC.

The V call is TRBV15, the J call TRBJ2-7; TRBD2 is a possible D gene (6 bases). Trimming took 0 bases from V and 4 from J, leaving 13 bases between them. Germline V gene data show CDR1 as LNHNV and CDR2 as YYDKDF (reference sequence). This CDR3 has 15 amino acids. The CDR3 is CATSREGGGLYEQYF. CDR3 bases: TGTGCCACCAGCAGAGAGGGGGGAGGTCTATACGAGCAGTACTTC.

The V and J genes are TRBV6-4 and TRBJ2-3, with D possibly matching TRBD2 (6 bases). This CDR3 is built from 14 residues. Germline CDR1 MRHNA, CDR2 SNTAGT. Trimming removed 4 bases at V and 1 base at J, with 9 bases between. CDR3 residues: CASSVKRGTDTQYF. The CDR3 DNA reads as TGTGCCAGCAGTGTAAAGCGGGGCACAGATACGCAGTATTTT.

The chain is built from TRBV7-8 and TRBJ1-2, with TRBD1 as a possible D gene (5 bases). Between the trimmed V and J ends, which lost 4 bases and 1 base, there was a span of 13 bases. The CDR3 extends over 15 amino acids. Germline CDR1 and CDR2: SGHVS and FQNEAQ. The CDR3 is CASSSWDRLNYGYTF. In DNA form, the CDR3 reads TGTGCCAGCAGCTCCTGGGACCGGCTTAACTATGGCTACACCTTC.

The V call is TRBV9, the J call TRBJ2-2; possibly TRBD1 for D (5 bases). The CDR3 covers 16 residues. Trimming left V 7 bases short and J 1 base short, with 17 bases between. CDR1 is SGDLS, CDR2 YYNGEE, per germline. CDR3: CASAAGPSKNTGELFF. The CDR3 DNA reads TGTGCCAGCGCTGCAGGGCCTTCCAAGAACACCGGGGAGCTGTTTTTT.

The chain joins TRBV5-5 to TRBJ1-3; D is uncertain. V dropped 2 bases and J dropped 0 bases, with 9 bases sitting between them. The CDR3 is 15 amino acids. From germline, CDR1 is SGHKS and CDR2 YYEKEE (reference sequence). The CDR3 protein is CASSFATTSGNTIYF. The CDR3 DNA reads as TGTGCCAGCAGCTTCGCTACGACCTCTGGAAACACCATATATTTT. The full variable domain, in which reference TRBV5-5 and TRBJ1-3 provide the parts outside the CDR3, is DAGVTQSPTHLIKTRGQQVTLRCSPISGHKSVSWYQQVLGQGPQFIFQYYEKEERGRGNFPDRFSARQFPNYSSELNVNALLLGDSALYLCASSFATTSGNTIYFGEGSWLTVV.

The CDR3: CASGNEGAVTEAFF. CDR3 coding DNA: TGTGCCAGCGGGAACGAAGGGGCCGTCACTGAAGCTTTCTTT. The chain joins TRBV7-9 to TRBJ1-1; perhaps TRBD1 as D (5 bases). This CDR3 has 14 amino acids. Trimming stripped 8 bases from V and 4 bases from J, with 17 bases between. Germline lookup yields CDR1 SEHNR and CDR2 FQNEAQ (reference sequence).

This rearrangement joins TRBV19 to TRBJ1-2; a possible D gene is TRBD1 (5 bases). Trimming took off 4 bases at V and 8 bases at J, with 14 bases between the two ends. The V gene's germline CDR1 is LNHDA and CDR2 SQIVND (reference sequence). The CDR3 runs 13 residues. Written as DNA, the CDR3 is TGTGCCAGTAGTACGGACATGGATTGGGGCTACACCTTC. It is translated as CASSTDMDWGYTF. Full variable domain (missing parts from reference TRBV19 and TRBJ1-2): DGGITQSPKYLFRKEGQNVTLSCEQNLNHDAMYWYRQDPGQGLRLIYYSQIVNDFQKGDIAEGYSVSREKKESFPLTVTSAQKNPTAFYLCASSTDMDWGYTFGSGTRLTVV.